The clone carrying this T cell receptor beta chain has just a few counts. What it binds is not known. The data are from a study of Ad26.COV2.S vaccination and SARS-CoV-2 variants. Study background: The trial was COV1001 and the donor's arm was Ad26.COV2.S. Notes on the study in general: Total T cell responses, in the TCR breadth and depth analyses, may have been underestimated.

The method was immunoSEQ multiplex PCR; TCRdb's version includes in-frame clones alone and lacks a portion of them. The table lists about 350,000 clones, 80% to 90% of them singletons. This CDR3 comprises 14 residues. The V gene lost 5 bases and the J gene lost 3 bases, with 13 bases spanning the gap. In germline, CDR1 is MNHEY, CDR2 SVGAGI. Regarding treatment: some 20 received Ad26.COV2.S at low or high dose, single or two shots; 5 received placebo; per-sample allocation not given. Sampling was done on day 63 after the first vaccine or placebo injection. The sequencing used peripheral blood, collected in a trial of Ad26.COV2.S vaccine versus placebo. This chain uses TRBV6-5 with TRBJ1-1; D may be TRBD1 (5 bases). The source of this sequence is a person aged 18-65 years who received the Ad26.COV2.S COVID-19 vaccine or a placebo. As DNA, the CDR3 is TGTGCCAGCAGTCCCCCCCGGGGGGACACTGAAGCTTTCTTT. Translated, it gives CASSPPRGDTEAFF.